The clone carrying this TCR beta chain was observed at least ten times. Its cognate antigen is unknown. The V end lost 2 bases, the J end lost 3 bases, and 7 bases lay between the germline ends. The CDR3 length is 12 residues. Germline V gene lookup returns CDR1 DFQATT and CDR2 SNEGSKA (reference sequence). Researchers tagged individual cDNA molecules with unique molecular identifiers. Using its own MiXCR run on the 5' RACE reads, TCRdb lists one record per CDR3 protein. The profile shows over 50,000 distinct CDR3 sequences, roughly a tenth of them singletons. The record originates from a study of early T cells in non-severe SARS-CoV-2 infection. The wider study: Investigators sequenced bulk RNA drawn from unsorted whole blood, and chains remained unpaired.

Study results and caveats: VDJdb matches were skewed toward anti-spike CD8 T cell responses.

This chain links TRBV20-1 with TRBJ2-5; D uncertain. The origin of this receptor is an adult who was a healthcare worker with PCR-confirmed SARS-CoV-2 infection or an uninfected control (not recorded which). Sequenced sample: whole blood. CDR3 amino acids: CSARKIEETQYF. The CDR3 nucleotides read TGCAGTGCTAGAAAGATAGAAGAGACCCAGTACTTC.